This T cell receptor (beta chain) was found in a study of blood T cell repertoires in COVID-19. Study information: Samples taken during acute and convalescent COVID-19 were collected in the United States, Italy and Spain. PBMCs, B-cell-depleted T cells, or T cells were the source of the cDNA or gDNA that made up the material.

Authors' analysis steps: The assay estimated nucleated cells by amplifying reference gene primers. Clones were sequenced by immunoSEQ multiplex PCR, and TCRdb holds only the in-frame ones, with some missing. V and J calls and clone size are as listed in that table; D and trimming were resolved from the DNA. The data hold hundreds of thousands of clones, with about nine tenths observed a single time. Many counts were recorded for this clone. The CDR3 length is 16 residues. After removal of 6 bases from V and 0 bases from J, the junction contained 6 bases not matched to a gene. From germline, CDR1 is MRHNA and CDR2 SNTAGT.

This clonotype was sampled from a woman in her 30s with COVID-19, enrolled during active disease. The chain is built from TRBV6-4 and TRBJ2-1, with TRBD1 identical over 9 bases. The sequenced sample consisted of peripheral blood. In DNA, the CDR3 is TGTGCCAGCAGCCTCTCGGGACAGGGCTCCTACAATGAGCAGTTCTTC. Translating it yields CASSLSGQGSYNEQFF.